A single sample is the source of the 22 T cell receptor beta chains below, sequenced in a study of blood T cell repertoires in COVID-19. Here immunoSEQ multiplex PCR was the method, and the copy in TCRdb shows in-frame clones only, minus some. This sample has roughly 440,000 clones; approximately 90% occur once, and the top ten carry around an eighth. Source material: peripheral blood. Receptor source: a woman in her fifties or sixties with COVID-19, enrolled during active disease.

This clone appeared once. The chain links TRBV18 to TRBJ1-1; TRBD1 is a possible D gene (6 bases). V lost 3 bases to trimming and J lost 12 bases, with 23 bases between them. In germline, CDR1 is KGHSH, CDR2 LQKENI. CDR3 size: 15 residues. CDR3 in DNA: TGTGCCAGCTCACCTGGGGGCGAAGGGCGAACGGTAACTTTCTTT. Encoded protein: CASSPGGEGRTVTFF.

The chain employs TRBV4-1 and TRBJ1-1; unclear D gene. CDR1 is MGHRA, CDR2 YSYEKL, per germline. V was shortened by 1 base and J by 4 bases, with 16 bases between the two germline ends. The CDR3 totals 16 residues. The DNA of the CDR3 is TGCGCCAGCAGCCAAGGGAGGGCCCGGCGGGGCACTGAAGCTTTCTTT. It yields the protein CASSQGRARRGTEAFF.

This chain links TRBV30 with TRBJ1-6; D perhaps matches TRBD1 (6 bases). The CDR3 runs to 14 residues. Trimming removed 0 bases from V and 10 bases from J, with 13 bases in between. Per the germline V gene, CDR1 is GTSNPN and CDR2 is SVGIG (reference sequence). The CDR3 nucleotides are TGTGCCTGGAGTGTACGAAGGGGGGGATCACCCCTCCACTTT. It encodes CAWSVRRGGSPLHF. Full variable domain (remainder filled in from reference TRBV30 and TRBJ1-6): SQTIHQWPATLVQPVGSPLSLECTVEGTSNPNLYWYRQAAGRGLQLLFYSVGIGQISSEVPQNLSASRPQDRQFILSSKKLLLSDSGFYLCAWSVRRGGSPLHFGNGTRLTVT.

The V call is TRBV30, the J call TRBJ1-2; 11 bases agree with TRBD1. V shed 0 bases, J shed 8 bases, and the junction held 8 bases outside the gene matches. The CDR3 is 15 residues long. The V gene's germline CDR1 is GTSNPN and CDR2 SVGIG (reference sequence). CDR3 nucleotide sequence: TGTGCCTGGAGTGTCCCCGGGACAGGGGGTTGGGGCTACACCTTC. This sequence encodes CAWSVPGTGGWGYTF.

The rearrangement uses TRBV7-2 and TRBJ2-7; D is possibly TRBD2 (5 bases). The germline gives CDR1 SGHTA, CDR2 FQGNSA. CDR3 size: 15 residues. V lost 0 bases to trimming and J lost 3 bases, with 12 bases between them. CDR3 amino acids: CASSLARLADYEQYF. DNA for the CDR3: TGTGCCAGCAGCTTAGCGCGGCTAGCCGACTACGAGCAGTACTTC.

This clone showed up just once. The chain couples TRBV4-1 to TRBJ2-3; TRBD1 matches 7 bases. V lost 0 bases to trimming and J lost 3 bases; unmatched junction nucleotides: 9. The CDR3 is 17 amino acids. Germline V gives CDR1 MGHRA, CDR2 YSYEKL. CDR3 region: CASSQDPPGGVTDTQYF. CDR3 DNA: TGCGCCAGCAGCCAAGACCCCCCAGGGGGAGTGACAGATACGCAGTATTTT.

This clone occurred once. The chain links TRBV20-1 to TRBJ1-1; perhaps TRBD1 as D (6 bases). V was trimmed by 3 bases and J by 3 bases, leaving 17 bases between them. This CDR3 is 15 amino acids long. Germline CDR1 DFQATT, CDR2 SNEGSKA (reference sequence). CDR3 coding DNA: TGCAGTGCTAGTAAGGTTGGGACACCGGACACTGAAGCTTTCTTT. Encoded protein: CSASKVGTPDTEAFF.

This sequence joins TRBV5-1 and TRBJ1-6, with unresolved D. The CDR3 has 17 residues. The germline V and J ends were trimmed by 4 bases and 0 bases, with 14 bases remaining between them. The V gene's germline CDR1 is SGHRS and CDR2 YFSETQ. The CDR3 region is CASSLSGASSYNSPLHF. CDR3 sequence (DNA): TGCGCCAGCAGCCTCTCGGGTGCGAGCTCCTATAATTCACCCCTCCACTTT.

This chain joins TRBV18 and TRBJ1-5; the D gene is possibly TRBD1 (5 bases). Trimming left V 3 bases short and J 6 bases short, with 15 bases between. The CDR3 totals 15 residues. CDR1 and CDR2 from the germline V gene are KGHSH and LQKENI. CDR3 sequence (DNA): TGTGCCAGCTCACCGGCCAGGGCGTCCGGTCAGCCCCAGCATTTT. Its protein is CASSPARASGQPQHF.

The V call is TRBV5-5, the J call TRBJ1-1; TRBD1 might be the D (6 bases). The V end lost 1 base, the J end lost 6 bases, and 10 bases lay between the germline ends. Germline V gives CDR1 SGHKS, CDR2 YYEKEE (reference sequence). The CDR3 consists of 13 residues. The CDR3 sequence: CASSLTGISEAFF. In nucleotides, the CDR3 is TGTGCCAGCAGCTTGACAGGGATATCTGAAGCTTTCTTT.

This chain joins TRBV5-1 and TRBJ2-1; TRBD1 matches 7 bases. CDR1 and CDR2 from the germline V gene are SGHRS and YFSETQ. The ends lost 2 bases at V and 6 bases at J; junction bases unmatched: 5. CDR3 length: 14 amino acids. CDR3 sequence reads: CASSFSTGSNEQFF. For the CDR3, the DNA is TGCGCCAGCAGCTTCTCGACAGGGAGCAATGAGCAGTTCTTC.

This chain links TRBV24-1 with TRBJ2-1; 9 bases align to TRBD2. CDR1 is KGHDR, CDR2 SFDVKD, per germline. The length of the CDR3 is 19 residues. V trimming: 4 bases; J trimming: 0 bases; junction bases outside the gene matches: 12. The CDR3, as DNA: TGTGCCACCAGTGACCACTCCCCCGGGACTAGCAGCTCCTACAATGAGCAGTTCTTC. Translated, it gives CATSDHSPGTSSSYNEQFF.

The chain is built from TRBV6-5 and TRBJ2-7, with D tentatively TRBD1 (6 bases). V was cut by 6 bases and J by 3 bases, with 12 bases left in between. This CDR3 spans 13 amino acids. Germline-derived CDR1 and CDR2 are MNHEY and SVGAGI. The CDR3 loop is CASRRTGSYEQYF. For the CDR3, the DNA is TGTGCCAGCAGACGAACAGGGAGCTACGAGCAGTACTTC.

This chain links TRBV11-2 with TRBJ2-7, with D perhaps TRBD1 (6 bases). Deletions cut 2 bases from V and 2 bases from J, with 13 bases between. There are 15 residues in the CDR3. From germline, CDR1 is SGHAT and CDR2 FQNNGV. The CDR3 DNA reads TGTGCCAGCAGCTTACTTACGACAGGCACCTACGAGCAGTACTTC. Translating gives CASSLLTTGTYEQYF.

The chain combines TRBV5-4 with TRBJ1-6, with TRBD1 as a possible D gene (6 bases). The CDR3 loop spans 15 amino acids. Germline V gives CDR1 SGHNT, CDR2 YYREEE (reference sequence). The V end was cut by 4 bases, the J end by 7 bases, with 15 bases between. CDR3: CASSDLRGGNSPLHF. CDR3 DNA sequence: TGTGCCAGCAGCGACCTCAGGGGTGGGAATTCACCCCTCCACTTT.

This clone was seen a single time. This CDR3 reads CASSFTGQGGLGEQFF. The CDR3 nucleotides read TGCGCCAGCAGCTTTACGGGACAGGGGGGTTTGGGTGAGCAGTTCTTC. The V and J genes are TRBV5-1 and TRBJ2-1; 11 nucleotides match TRBD1. Germline CDR1 SGHRS, CDR2 YFSETQ. V gave up 2 bases and J gave up 9 bases; unmatched junction bases: 10. The CDR3 runs to 16 residues.

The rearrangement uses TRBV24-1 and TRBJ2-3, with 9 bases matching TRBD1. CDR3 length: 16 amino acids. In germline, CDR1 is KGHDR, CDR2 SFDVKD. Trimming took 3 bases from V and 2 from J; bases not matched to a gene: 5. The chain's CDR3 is CATSDVRDRVTDTQYF. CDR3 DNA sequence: TGTGCCACCAGTGATGTCCGGGACAGGGTCACAGATACGCAGTATTTT.

CDR3 residues: CASSLPGGDYGYTF. The CDR3 DNA sequence: TGCGCCAGCAGCTTGCCAGGGGGAGACTATGGCTACACCTTC. The V gene is TRBV5-1, the J gene TRBJ1-2; 7 bases line up with TRBD1. The CDR3 covers 14 residues. V lost 1 base, J lost 3 bases, and 3 bases stayed unmatched. Germline V gene data show CDR1 as SGHRS and CDR2 as YFSETQ.

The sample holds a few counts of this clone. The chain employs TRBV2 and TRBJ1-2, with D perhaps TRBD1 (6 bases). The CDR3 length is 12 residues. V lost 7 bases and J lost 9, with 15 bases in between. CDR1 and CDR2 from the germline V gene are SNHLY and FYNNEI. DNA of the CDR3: TGTGCCAGCATGAGGGGGATGGAGAGCTACACCTTC. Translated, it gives CASMRGMESYTF.

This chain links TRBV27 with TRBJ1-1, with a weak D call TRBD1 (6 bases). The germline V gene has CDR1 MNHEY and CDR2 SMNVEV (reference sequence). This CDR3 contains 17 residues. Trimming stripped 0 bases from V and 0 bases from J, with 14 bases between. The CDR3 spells CASSLSRGGSLNTEAFF. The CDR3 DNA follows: TGTGCCAGCAGTTTATCAAGGGGGGGCAGTCTGAACACTGAAGCTTTCTTT.

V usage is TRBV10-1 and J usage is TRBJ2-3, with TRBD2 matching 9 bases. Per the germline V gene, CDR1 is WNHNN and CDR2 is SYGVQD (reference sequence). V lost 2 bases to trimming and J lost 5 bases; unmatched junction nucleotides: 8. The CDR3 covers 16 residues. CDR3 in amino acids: CASSEIRAGGVDTQYF. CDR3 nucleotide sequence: TGCGCCAGCAGTGAGATAAGAGCGGGGGGCGTAGATACGCAGTATTTT.

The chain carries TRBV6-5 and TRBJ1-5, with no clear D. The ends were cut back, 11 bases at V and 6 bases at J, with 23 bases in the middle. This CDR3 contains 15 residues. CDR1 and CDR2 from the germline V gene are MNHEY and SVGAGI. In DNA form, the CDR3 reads TGTGCCGGAGGAGGGAAGGAAATAGTAGGTCAGCCCCAGCATTTT. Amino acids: CAGGGKEIVGQPQHF.